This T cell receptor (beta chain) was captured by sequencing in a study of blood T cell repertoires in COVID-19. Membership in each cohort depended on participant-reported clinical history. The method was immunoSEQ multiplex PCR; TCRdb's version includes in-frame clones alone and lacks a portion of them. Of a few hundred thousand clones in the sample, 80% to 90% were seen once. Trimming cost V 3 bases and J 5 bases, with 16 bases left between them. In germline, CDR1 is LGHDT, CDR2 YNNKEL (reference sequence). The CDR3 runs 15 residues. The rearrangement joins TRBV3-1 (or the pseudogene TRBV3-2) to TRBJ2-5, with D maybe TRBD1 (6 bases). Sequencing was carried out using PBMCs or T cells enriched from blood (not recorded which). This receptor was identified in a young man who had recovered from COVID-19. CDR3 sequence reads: CASSHYRVMGETQYF. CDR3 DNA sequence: TGTGCCAGCAGCCACTACAGGGTGATGGGGGAGACCCAGTACTTC.